Listed below are T cell receptor beta chains from one sample, sequenced in a study of breast tumors, draining lymph nodes, adjacent tissues. TCRdb reprocessed the multiplex PCR reads with MiXCR, giving one entry per CDR3 protein. The sample records tens of thousands of distinct CDR3 sequences, more than 25% being singletons. The sample taken for sequencing was axillary lymph node tissue. The source is a female donor with breast cancer. Some clones in this sample may be carry-over from other donors' samples. CDR3s include the opening cysteine and the closing phenylalanine or tryptophan. D genes are given only for firm matches. Clone size appears in some rows only: once, few, many, or a class for an expanded clone.

>-|TRBV10-1|TRBD2|TRBJ2-7
CASSEPRTSGSAEQYF
TGCGCCAGCAGCGAGCCGCGGACTAGCGGGAGCGCCGAGCAGTACTTC
>-|TRBV12-3/TRBV12-4|-|TRBJ2-2
CASSFGQQNTGELFF
TGTGCCAGCAGTTTCGGACAACAGAACACCGGGGAGCTGTTTTTT
>many|TRBV30|-|TRBJ2-5
CAWSVGNQETQYF
TGTGCCTGGAGTGTGGGTAATCAAGAGACCCAGTACTTC
>-|TRBV14|-|TRBJ1-1
CASSQEWGTEAFF
TGTGCCAGCAGCCAAGAGTGGGGTACTGAAGCTTTCTTT
>many|TRBV13|TRBD2|TRBJ2-3
CASSLGRASGRDTQYF
TGTGCCAGCAGCTTAGGCCGGGCTAGCGGGAGAGATACGCAGTATTTT
>many|TRBV5-4|TRBD2|TRBJ2-3
CASGLGGDTQYF
TGTGCCAGCGGACTAGGAGGGGATACGCAGTATTTT
>many|TRBV20-1|-|TRBJ1-5
CSAKPVGNQPQHF
TGCAGTGCAAAGCCTGTGGGCAATCAGCCCCAGCATTTT
>many|TRBV20-1|-|TRBJ2-7
CSARVRGVYASYEQYF
TGCAGTGCTAGAGTTCGTGGGGTATACGCCTCCTACGAGCAGTACTTC
>many|TRBV5-1|-|TRBJ2-1
CASRMARGPNNEQFF
TGCGCCAGCAGGATGGCAAGGGGACCGAACAATGAGCAGTTCTTC
>many|TRBV6-2/TRBV6-3|TRBD2|TRBJ2-7
CASSYGAGVLAGYEQYF
TGTGCCAGCAGTTACGGAGCGGGAGTGCTGGCGGGTTACGAGCAGTACTTC
>many|TRBV6-2/TRBV6-3|-|TRBJ2-7
CASSGGDRPYEQYF
TGTGCCTCGTCCGGGGGCGACCGACCCTACGAGCAGTACTTC
>many|TRBV20-1|-|TRBJ2-5
CSASGFGTQYF
TGCAGTGCTTCGGGGTTCGGGACCCAGTACTTC
>-|TRBV28|TRBD1|TRBJ1-5
CASSAPGTGLRYEHF
TGTGCCAGCAGTGCCCCCGGGACAGGGCTCAGGTACGAGCATTTT
>many|TRBV11-3|-|TRBJ1-3
CASSLSIYGNTIYF
TGTGCCAGCAGCTTAAGTATATATGGAAACACCATATATTTT
>many|TRBV7-3|-|TRBJ2-5
CASSLSRGETQYF
TGTGCCAGCAGCTTAAGCAGGGGAGAGACCCAGTACTTC
>few|TRBV28|TRBD1|TRBJ2-5
CASSPGQRFETQYF
TGTGCCAGCAGCCCGGGACAGAGATTTGAGACCCAGTACTTC
>-|TRBV4-1|TRBD2|TRBJ2-2
CASSQLGTSGNRNTGELFF
TGCGCCAGCAGCCAACTGGGGACTAGCGGGAATCGTAACACCGGGGAGCTGTTTTTT
>many|TRBV29-1|TRBD2|TRBJ2-3
CSVGLAGAGDTQYF
TGCAGCGTAGGACTAGCGGGAGCAGGGGATACGCAGTATTTT
>-|TRBV6-5|TRBD2|TRBJ2-3
CASSYLGLAGRAAQYF
TGTGCCAGCAGTTACTTGGGACTAGCGGGACGCGCTGCGCAGTATTTT
>-|TRBV11-3|-|TRBJ1-1
CASSQRQADGRTEAFF
TGTGCCAGCAGCCAGAGACAGGCGGACGGAAGAACTGAAGCTTTCTTT
>many|TRBV11-2|TRBD1|TRBJ1-2
CASSLVRGQERSNYGYTF
TGTGCCAGCAGCTTAGTAAGGGGACAGGAGCGATCTAACTATGGCTACACCTTC
>few|TRBV24-1|-|TRBJ1-1
CATSESSLGETEAFF
TGTGCCACCAGTGAGTCGTCCTTAGGGGAAACTGAAGCTTTCTTT
>many|TRBV4-3|-|TRBJ2-7
CASSQGAFYEQYF
TGCGCCAGCAGCCAAGGGGCCTTCTACGAGCAGTACTTC
>-|TRBV28|TRBD2|TRBJ2-1
CASSYRGVRGVDEQFF
TGTGCCAGCAGTTACCGGGGGGTGCGCGGGGTTGATGAGCAGTTCTTC
>many|TRBV5-8|-|TRBJ1-5
CASTVRRGQPQHF
TGTGCCAGCACCGTAAGAAGGGGTCAGCCCCAGCATTTT
>many|TRBV5-1|TRBD2|TRBJ2-5
CASRSSGSWGETQYF
TGCGCCAGCAGGAGTAGCGGGAGTTGGGGGGAGACCCAGTACTTC
>-|TRBV6-2/TRBV6-3|-|TRBJ1-1
CASSYSRRAEAFF
TGTGCCAGCAGTTACTCGAGGAGGGCTGAAGCTTTCTTT
>-|TRBV20-1|TRBD2|TRBJ2-1
CSAGGLAAHNEQFF
TGCAGTGCTGGCGGACTAGCGGCCCACAATGAGCAGTTCTTC
>-|TRBV5-8|-|TRBJ1-1
CASFYPGRRLTEAFF
TGTGCCAGCTTTTATCCGGGGCGCCGACTCACTGAAGCTTTCTTT
>few|TRBV7-2|-|TRBJ1-1
CASSLTVNTEAFF
TGTGCCAGCAGCTTGACCGTGAACACTGAAGCTTTCTTT
>few|TRBV18|-|TRBJ1-1
CASSPGGHTEAFF
TGTGCCAGCTCACCGGGGGGCCACACTGAAGCTTTCTTT
>-|TRBV9|-|TRBJ2-3
CASSAGGTDTQYF
TGTGCCAGCAGCGCCGGGGGCACAGATACGCAGTATTTT
>many|TRBV10-3|-|TRBJ2-1
CAISESGGGPHNEQFF
TGTGCCATCAGTGAGTCGGGGGGAGGACCGCACAATGAGCAGTTCTTC
>-|TRBV7-8|TRBD2|TRBJ2-7
CVSSLPSSGSAGEQYF
TGTGTCAGCAGCCTCCCCTCCAGCGGGAGTGCAGGGGAGCAGTACTTC
>-|TRBV18|TRBD1|TRBJ2-3
CASSPHPLGSSGGGTDTQYF
TGTGCCAGCTCACCACACCCCTTGGGGTCATCAGGGGGAGGCACAGATACGCAGTATTTT
>many|TRBV7-2|TRBD2|TRBJ2-7
CASSLEATSGRYEQYF
TGTGCCAGCAGCTTAGAGGCGACTAGCGGGAGATACGAGCAGTACTTC
>many|TRBV20-1|-|TRBJ2-3
CSARVQRTNTDTQYF
TGCAGTGCTAGAGTACAGCGGACAAACACAGATACGCAGTATTTT
>once|TRBV5-4|TRBD2|TRBJ2-7
CASSFSGRRGYEQYF
TGTGCCAGCAGCTTTAGCGGGAGAAGGGGCTACGAGCAGTACTTC
>many|TRBV5-1|-|TRBJ2-5
CASSLFNSEETQYF
TGCGCCAGCAGCTTGTTTAACAGCGAAGAGACCCAGTACTTC
>many|TRBV20-1|-|TRBJ2-1
CSARDSGVGEQFF
TGCAGTGCTAGGGATTCGGGCGTCGGTGAGCAGTTCTTC
>-|TRBV6-5|TRBD1|TRBJ1-2
CASSHSVTGGSLYGYTF
TGTGCCAGCAGTCACTCGGTGACAGGGGGATCCCTCTATGGCTACACCTTC
>few|TRBV5-1|-|TRBJ1-1
CASSPDTNTEAFF
TGCGCCAGCAGCCCGGACACGAACACTGAAGCTTTCTTT
>-|TRBV9|-|TRBJ1-5
CASSVAPTGEQPRHF
TGTGCCAGCAGCGTAGCTCCTACGGGGGAGCAGCCCCGGCATTTT
>few|TRBV6-5|TRBD2|TRBJ2-1
CASSHAGGAYNEQFF
TGTGCCAGCAGTCATGCGGGAGGAGCCTACAATGAGCAGTTCTTC